This T cell receptor (beta chain) appears in the sequencing data of a study of beta chain features in type 1 diabetes. This CDR3 is 14 amino acids long. Deletions cut 2 bases from V and 3 bases from J, with 12 bases between. Germline V lookup: CDR1 SGDLS, CDR2 YYNGEE. Expressed TCRB transcripts were sequenced after all isolated RNA was converted to cDNA. Repertoires were generated with immunoSEQ multiplex PCR, while TCRdb's copy carries only in-frame clones and drops some. This sample has 350,000 to 450,000 clones; over 9.5% occur once, and the top ten carry around 0.0099%. General study findings and limits: TCRB CDR3s from Type 1 diabetes patients were moderately but significantly shorter in all four CD4+ subsets. Sampled from patients, naive, central memory and Treg TCRB repertoires appeared more similar than those sampled from healthy donors.

This clone occurred a few times. Its specificity is not known. This receptor was identified in a woman aged 18-35 years with type 1 diabetes. The rearrangement uses TRBV9 and TRBJ2-7; D may be TRBD1 (6 bases). Sequencing input: naive CD4+ T cells from blood. The CDR3 bases are TGTGCCAGCAGCGTGCGACAGGAGATCTACGAGCAGTACTTC. It translates to CASSVRQEIYEQYF. The variable domain in full, with the rest retrieved from reference TRBV9 and TRBJ2-7, is DSGVTQTPKHLITATGQRVTLRCSPRSGDLSVYWYQQSLDQGLQFLIQYYNGEERAKGNILERFSAQQFPDLHSELNLSSLELGDSALYFCASSVRQEIYEQYFGPGTRLTVT.